A single sample gave rise to the 5 T cell receptor beta chains below, sequenced in a study of blood T cell repertoires in COVID-19. Generated by immunoSEQ multiplex PCR, the TCRdb table keeps only in-frame clones and is missing some. There are 100,000 to 150,000 clones in the sample; over 75% occur only once, and 4% to 5.5% lies in the top ten. What was sequenced was peripheral blood. The receptors were gathered from a woman aged 70-85 years with acute or convalescent COVID-19.

CDR3 DNA: TGTGCCAGCAGCTCAGATCAGGGGTTATATGGCTACACCTTC. This sequence encodes CASSSDQGLYGYTF. The chain has TRBV7-2 and TRBJ1-2; D possibly corresponds to TRBD1 (6 bases). The CDR3 spans 14 residues. Trimming removed 4 bases at V and 5 bases at J, with 14 bases between. Germline V lookup: CDR1 SGHTA, CDR2 FQGNSA.

This chain connects TRBV2 to TRBJ1-5, with 7 bases identical to TRBD1. The CDR3 has 14 amino acids. Germline trimming cut 5 bases from V and 2 bases from J; bases unmatched to any gene: 3. Germline CDR1 SNHLY, CDR2 FYNNEI. The DNA for the CDR3 is TGTGCCAGCAGTTCTACAGGGGGCAATCAGCCCCAGCATTTT. Protein product: CASSSTGGNQPQHF. The entire variable domain, with the rest obtained from reference TRBV2 and TRBJ1-5, is as follows: EPEVTQTPSHQVTQMGQEVILRCVPISNHLYFYWYRQILGQKVEFLVSFYNNEISEKSEIFDDQFSVERPDGSNFTLKIRSTKLEDSAMYFCASSSTGGNQPQHFGDGTRLSIL.

The chain combines TRBV4-2 with TRBJ2-6; TRBD1 matches 7 bases. J gave up 3 bases and V 1 base, and 6 bases lay outside the gene matches. The CDR3 spans 17 residues. CDR1 is LGHNA and CDR2 is YNFKEQ in the germline V gene. The CDR3 protein is CASSQGHTGDGANVLTF. The DNA of the CDR3 is TGTGCCAGCAGCCAAGGACATACAGGGGATGGGGCCAACGTCCTGACTTTC.

The V gene is TRBV7-2, the J gene TRBJ2-7; D remains ambiguous. Trimming removed 4 bases from V and 2 bases from J, with 9 bases in between. Germline V CDR1 and CDR2: SGHTA, FQGNSA. The length of the CDR3 is 13 residues. CDR3 sequence (DNA): TGTGCCAGCAGCTCGACACCAGCCTACGAGCAGTACGTC. It specifies CASSSTPAYEQYV.

This clone was seen only a few times. In the same sample, other DNA sequences code for this CDR3. V gene TRBV6-2 or TRBV6-3 combines with J gene TRBJ1-6; D gene unclear. The V end lost 2 bases, the J end lost 9 bases, and 11 bases lay between the germline ends. The CDR3 contains 14 residues. Germline V gives CDR1 MNHEY, CDR2 SVGEGT. The CDR3 nucleotides are TGTGCCAGCAGTTACGGACGGGGTCTTTCACCCCTCCACTTT. This codes for CASSYGRGLSPLHF.